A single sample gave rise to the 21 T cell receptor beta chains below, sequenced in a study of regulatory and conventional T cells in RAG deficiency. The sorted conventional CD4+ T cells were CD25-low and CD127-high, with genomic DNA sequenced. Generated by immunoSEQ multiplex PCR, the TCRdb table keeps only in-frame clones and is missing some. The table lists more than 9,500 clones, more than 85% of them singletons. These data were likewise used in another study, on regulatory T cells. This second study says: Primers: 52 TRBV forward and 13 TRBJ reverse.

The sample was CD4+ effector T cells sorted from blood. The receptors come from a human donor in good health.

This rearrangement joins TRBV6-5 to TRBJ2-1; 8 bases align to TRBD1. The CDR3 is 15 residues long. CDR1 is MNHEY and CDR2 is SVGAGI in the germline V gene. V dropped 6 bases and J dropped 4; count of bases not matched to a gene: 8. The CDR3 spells CASRNDRGEYNEQFF. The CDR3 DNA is TGTGCCAGCAGAAACGACAGGGGCGAATACAATGAGCAGTTCTTC.

DNA for the CDR3: TGTGCCACCAGCAAGGACAGGGGCTTCTATGGCTACACCTTC. Protein: CATSKDRGFYGYTF. The chain couples TRBV15 to TRBJ1-2; TRBD1 aligns across 9 bases. V shed 4 bases, J shed 4 bases, and the junction held 4 bases outside the gene matches. The CDR3 contains 14 residues. The germline V gene encodes CDR1 LNHNV and CDR2 YYDKDF (reference sequence).

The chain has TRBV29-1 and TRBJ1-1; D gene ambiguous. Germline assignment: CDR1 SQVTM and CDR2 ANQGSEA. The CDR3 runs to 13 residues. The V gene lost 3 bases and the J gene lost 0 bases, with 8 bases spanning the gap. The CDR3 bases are TGCAGCGTTGAGGCAGGACTGAACACTGAAGCTTTCTTT. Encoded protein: CSVEAGLNTEAFF.

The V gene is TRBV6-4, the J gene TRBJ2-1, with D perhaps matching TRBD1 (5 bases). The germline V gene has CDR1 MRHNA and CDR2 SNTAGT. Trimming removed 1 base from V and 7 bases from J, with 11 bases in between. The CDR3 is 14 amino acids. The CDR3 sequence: CASSDLPGMNEQFF. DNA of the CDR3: TGTGCCAGCAGTGACTTACCAGGGATGAATGAGCAGTTCTTC.

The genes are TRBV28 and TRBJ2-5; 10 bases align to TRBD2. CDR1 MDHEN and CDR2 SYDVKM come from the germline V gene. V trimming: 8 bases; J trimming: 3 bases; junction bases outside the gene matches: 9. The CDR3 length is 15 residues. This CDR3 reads CASGRTSGTKETQYF. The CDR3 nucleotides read TGTGCCAGCGGGAGGACTAGCGGAACTAAAGAGACCCAGTACTTC. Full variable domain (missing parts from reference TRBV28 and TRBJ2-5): DVKVTQSSRYLVKRTGEKVFLECVQDMDHENMFWYRQDPGLGLRLIYFSYDVKMKEKGDIPEGYSVSREKKERFSLILESASTNQTSMYLCASGRTSGTKETQYFGPGTRLLVL.

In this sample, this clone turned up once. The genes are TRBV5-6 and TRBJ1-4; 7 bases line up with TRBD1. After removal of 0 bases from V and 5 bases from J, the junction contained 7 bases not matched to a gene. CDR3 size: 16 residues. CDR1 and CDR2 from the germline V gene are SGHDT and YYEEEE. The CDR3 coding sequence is TGTGCCAGCAGCTTGGGGGGGACAGTTTCAAATGAAAAACTGTTTTTT. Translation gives CASSLGGTVSNEKLFF.

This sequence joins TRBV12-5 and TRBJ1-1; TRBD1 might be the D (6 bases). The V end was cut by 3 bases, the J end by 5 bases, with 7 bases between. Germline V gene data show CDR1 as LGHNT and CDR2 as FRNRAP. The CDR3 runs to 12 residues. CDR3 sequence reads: CASGLRGTEAFF. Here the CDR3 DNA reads TGTGCTAGTGGTTTAAGGGGGACTGAAGCTTTCTTT.

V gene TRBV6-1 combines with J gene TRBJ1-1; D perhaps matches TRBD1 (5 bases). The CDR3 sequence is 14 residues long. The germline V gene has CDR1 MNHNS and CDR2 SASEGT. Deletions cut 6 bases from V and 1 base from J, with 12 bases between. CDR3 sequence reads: CASRWDSSNTEAFF. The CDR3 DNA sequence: TGTGCCAGCAGGTGGGACTCTTCGAACACTGAAGCTTTCTTT.

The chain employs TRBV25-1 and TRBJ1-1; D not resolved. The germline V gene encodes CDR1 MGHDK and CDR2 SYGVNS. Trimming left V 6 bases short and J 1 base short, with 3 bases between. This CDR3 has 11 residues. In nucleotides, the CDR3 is TGTGCCAGCAGAGAGAACACTGAAGCTTTCTTT. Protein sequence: CASRENTEAFF.

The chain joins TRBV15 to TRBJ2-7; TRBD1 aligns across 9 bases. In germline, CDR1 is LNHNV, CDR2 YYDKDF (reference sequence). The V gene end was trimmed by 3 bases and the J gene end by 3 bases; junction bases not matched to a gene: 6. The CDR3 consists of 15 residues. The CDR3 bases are TGTGCCACCAGCAGCGCCGGGACAGGGAACTACGAGCAGTACTTC. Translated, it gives CATSSAGTGNYEQYF.

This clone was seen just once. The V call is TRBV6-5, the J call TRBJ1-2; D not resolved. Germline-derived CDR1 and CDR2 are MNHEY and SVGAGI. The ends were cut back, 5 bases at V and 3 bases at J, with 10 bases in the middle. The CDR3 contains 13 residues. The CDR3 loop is CASSPSWDYGYTF. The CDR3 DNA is TGTGCCAGCAGTCCGTCATGGGACTATGGCTACACCTTC.

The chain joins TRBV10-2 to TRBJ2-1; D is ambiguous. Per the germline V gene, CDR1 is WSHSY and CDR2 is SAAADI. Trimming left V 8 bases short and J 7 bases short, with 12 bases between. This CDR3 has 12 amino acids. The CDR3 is CASCRAQNEQFF. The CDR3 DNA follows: TGCGCCAGCTGCCGGGCACAAAATGAGCAGTTCTTC.

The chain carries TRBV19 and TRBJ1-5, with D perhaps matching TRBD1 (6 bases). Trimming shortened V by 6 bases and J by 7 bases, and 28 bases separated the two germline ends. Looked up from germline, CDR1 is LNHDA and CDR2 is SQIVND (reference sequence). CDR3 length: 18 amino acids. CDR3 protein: CASRKKGVTTSFEQPQHF. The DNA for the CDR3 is TGTGCCAGTAGAAAGAAGGGGGTGACAACCTCCTTTGAGCAGCCCCAGCATTTT.

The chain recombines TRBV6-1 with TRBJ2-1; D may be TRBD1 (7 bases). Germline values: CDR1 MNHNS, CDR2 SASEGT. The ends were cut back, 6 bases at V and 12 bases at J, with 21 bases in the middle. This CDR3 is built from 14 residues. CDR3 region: CASSNPAGGLGQFF. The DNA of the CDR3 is TGTGCCAGCAGCAACCCGGCAGGGGGGTTAGGGCAGTTCTTC.

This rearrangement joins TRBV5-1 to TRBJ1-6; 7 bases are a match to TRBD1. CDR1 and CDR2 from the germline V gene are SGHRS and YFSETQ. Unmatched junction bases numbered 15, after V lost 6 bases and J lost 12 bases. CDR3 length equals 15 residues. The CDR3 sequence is CASTVPGQPKVPLHF. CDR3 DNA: TGCGCCAGCACCGTTCCGGGACAGCCCAAAGTACCCCTCCACTTT.

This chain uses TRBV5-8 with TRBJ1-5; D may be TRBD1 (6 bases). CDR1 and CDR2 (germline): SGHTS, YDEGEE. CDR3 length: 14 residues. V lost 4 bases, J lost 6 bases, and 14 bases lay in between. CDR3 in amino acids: CASSRQDRGQPQHF. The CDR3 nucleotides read TGTGCCAGCAGCCGACAGGACCGGGGTCAGCCCCAGCATTTT. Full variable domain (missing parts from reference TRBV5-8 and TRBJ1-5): EAGVTQSPTHLIKTRGQQATLRCSPISGHTSVYWYQQALGLGLQFLLWYDEGEERNRGNFPPRFSGRQFPNYSSELNVNALELEDSALYLCASSRQDRGQPQHFGDGTRLSIL.

CDR3 sequence reads: CASSLDPKEQFF. The CDR3 coding sequence is TGTGCCAGCAGCTTGGACCCTAAGGAGCAGTTCTTC. V gene TRBV7-3 combines with J gene TRBJ2-1; D ambiguous. The ends were cut back, 3 bases at V and 10 bases at J, with 10 bases in the middle. The CDR3 runs to 12 residues. Looked up from germline, CDR1 is SGHTA and CDR2 is FQGTGA.

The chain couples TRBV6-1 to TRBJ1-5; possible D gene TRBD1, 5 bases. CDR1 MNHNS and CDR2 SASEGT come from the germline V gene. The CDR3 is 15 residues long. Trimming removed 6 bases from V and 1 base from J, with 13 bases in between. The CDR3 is CASRPAGTSNQPQHF. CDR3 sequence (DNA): TGTGCCAGCAGGCCGGCAGGGACGAGCAATCAGCCCCAGCATTTT.

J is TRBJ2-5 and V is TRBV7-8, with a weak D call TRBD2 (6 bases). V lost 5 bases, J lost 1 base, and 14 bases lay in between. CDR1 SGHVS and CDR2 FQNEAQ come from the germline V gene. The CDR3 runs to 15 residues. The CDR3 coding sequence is TGTGCCAGCAGCCTAATAGCGGACCTCCAAGAGACCCAGTACTTC. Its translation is CASSLIADLQETQYF. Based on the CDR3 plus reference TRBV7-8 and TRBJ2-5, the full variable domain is GAGVSQSPRYKVAKRGQDVALRCDPISGHVSLFWYQQALGQGPEFLTYFQNEAQLDKSGLPSDRFFAERPEGSVSTLKIQRTQQEDSAVYLCASSLIADLQETQYFGPGTRLLVL.

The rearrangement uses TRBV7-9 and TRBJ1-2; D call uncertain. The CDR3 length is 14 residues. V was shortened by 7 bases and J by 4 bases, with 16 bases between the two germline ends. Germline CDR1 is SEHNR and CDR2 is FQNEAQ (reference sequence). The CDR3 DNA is TGTGCCAGCACCTTTACAGAGCGCGGCTATGGCTACACCTTC. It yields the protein CASTFTERGYGYTF.

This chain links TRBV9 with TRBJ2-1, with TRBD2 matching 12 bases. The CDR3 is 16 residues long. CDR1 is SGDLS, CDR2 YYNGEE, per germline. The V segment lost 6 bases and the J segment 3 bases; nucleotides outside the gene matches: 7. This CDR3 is CASTRTSGDYYNEQFF. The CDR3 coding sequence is TGTGCCAGCACTAGGACTAGCGGGGACTACTACAATGAGCAGTTCTTC.